The 29 T cell receptor beta chains below were found in one sample sequenced in a study of blood T cell repertoires in COVID-19 (dated by TCRdb to 2018 to 2020). Library preparation used the immunoSEQ multiplex PCR assay. Imported from immuneACCESS, the table was reduced by TCRdb to in-frame sequences with V and J called. These copies leave out some clones; in studies compared against another copy, an unresolved V gene accounts for under half, and the cause of the remainder is not known. This sample holds 80,000 to 95,000 clones; roughly 80% were observed only once. The ten largest clones add up to roughly 25% of the sample. The sample taken for sequencing was peripheral blood. Every receptor here comes from a man older than 75 with active or convalescent COVID-19.

V gene TRBV7-9 combines with J gene TRBJ2-1, with 10 bases identical to TRBD2. The CDR3 is 16 residues long. Looked up from germline, CDR1 is SEHNR and CDR2 is FQNEAQ (reference sequence). J was trimmed by 7 bases and V by 3 bases; bases with no gene match: 9. The DNA of the CDR3 is TGTGCCAGCAGCTTTGGTGGCGGGACTAGCGCAAATGAGCAGTTCTTC. Protein: CASSFGGGTSANEQFF. The full variable domain, completed using reference TRBV7-9 and TRBJ2-1, is DTGVSQNPRHKITKRGQNVTFRCDPISEHNRLYWYRQTLGQGPEFLTYFQNEAQLEKSRLLSDRFSAERPKGSFSTLEIQRTEQGDSAMYLCASSFGGGTSANEQFFGPGTRLTVL.

The J gene is TRBJ2-7, the V gene TRBV19, with D tentatively TRBD1 (5 bases). There are 16 residues in the CDR3. CDR1 is LNHDA, CDR2 SQIVND, per germline (reference sequence). V shed 3 bases and J shed 2 bases, with 17 bases lying between them. CDR3: CASSIAQGSLPYEQYF. DNA of the CDR3: TGTGCCAGTAGTATCGCTCAGGGCAGCCTGCCCTACGAGCAGTACTTC.

This sequence joins TRBV19 and TRBJ1-5; 8 nucleotides align to TRBD1. CDR1 and CDR2 (germline): LNHDA, SQIVND (reference sequence). The CDR3 is 13 amino acids. The trim removed 9 bases at V and 3 bases at J, leaving 4 bases unmatched. The CDR3 protein is CASRDRNNQPQHF. The CDR3 DNA is TGTGCCAGCCGGGACAGGAACAATCAGCCCCAGCATTTT.

The J gene is TRBJ2-5, the V gene TRBV20-1; perhaps TRBD2 as D (6 bases). The CDR3 runs to 11 residues. From germline, CDR1 is DFQATT and CDR2 SNEGSKA (reference sequence). The CDR3 spells CASGTQETQYF. The CDR3 DNA reads TGCGCCTCAGGGACTCAAGAGACCCAGTACTTC.

This clone was seen only a few times. The chain couples TRBV6-1 to TRBJ1-2; 8 bases agree with TRBD1. This CDR3 is 14 amino acids long. The germline gives CDR1 MNHNS, CDR2 SASEGT. J gave up 8 bases and V 2 bases, and 7 bases lay outside the gene matches. The CDR3, as DNA: TGTGCCAGCAGTGAAAGGTGGGACAGGCGCGGCTACACCTTC. It yields the protein CASSERWDRRGYTF.

The genes are TRBV5-1 and TRBJ2-2; 9 bases agree with TRBD1. Germline V lookup: CDR1 SGHRS, CDR2 YFSETQ. The trim removed 1 base at V and 5 bases at J, leaving 3 bases unmatched. This CDR3 has 15 amino acids. CDR3 sequence (DNA): TGCGCCAGCAGCTTGACAGGGGGCCGGACCGGGGAGCTGTTTTTT. Residues: CASSLTGGRTGELFF.

The DNA for the CDR3 is TGTGCCAGCAGCGTAGGCCTTACAGAATACGAGCAGTACTTC. Translating gives CASSVGLTEYEQYF. The chain recombines TRBV9 with TRBJ2-7, with unresolved D. V was shortened by 0 bases and J by 4 bases, with 11 bases between the two germline ends. Germline-derived CDR1 and CDR2 are SGDLS and YYNGEE. The CDR3 contains 14 residues.

This chain connects TRBV10-3 to TRBJ1-6; 8 nucleotides line up with TRBD1. V gave up 10 bases and J gave up 8 bases; unmatched junction bases: 7. CDR3 length: 13 residues. From germline, CDR1 is ENHRY and CDR2 SYGVKD. As DNA, the CDR3 is TGTGCCACCCAGACAGGGGATTATTCACCCCTCCACTTT. This codes for CATQTGDYSPLHF.

The V and J genes are TRBV18 and TRBJ1-2; D may be TRBD1 (6 bases). Germline values: CDR1 KGHSH, CDR2 LQKENI. The V gene lost 6 bases and the J gene lost 8 bases, with 13 bases spanning the gap. This CDR3 contains 12 residues. The CDR3 sequence: CASSPTGGGYTF. CDR3 sequence (DNA): TGTGCCAGCTCTCCGACAGGAGGAGGCTACACCTTC.

The rearrangement joins TRBV25-1 to TRBJ2-5; 11 bases map to TRBD1. CDR3 size: 14 residues. V shed 3 bases, J shed 5 bases, and the junction held 2 bases outside the gene matches. Germline CDR1 reads MGHDK; CDR2 reads SYGVNS. The CDR3 bases are TGTGCCAGCAGTGAGGGACAGGGGGTGGAGACCCAGTACTTC. It yields the protein CASSEGQGVETQYF.

The chain recombines TRBV6-1 with TRBJ1-3, with TRBD1 identical over 7 bases. There are 16 residues in the CDR3. The ends lost 4 bases at V and 4 bases at J; junction bases unmatched: 10. Per germline, CDR1 MNHNS and CDR2 SASEGT. The CDR3 reads CASSAPTTGAGNTIYF. For the CDR3, the DNA is TGTGCCAGCAGTGCCCCTACCACAGGGGCCGGAAACACCATATATTTT.

This clone was observed a single time. The gene calls are TRBV21-1 and TRBJ2-3; whether TRBD2, the table's D call, matches the DNA was not checked. TRBV21-1 is recorded as a pseudogene. The CDR3 loop spans 16 amino acids. CDR3 protein: CAPGGEAGGPPDTQYF. DNA for the CDR3: TGTGCCCCCGGGGGGGAAGCGGGGGGGCCCCCAGATACGCAGTATTTT.

This sequence joins TRBV5-1 and TRBJ1-1; D not certain. V was trimmed by 0 bases and J by 3 bases, leaving 15 bases between them. Germline V gives CDR1 SGHRS, CDR2 YFSETQ. This CDR3 comprises 16 residues. The chain's CDR3 is CASSLAAGQRDTEAFF. CDR3 in DNA: TGCGCCAGCAGCTTGGCGGCAGGCCAGAGGGACACTGAAGCTTTCTTT.

This clone was observed a single time. V gene TRBV30 combines with J gene TRBJ2-5; 7 bases fit TRBD1. The CDR3 loop spans 14 amino acids. Losses at the gene ends were 1 base for V and 2 bases for J; bases not matched to a gene: 4. Germline V gives CDR1 GTSNPN, CDR2 SVGIG (reference sequence). The CDR3 sequence: CAWSARTGQETQYF. The CDR3 region has the DNA TGTGCCTGGAGTGCCCGGACAGGTCAAGAGACCCAGTACTTC.

V is TRBV13 and J is TRBJ2-1, with D possibly TRBD1 on 6 matching bases. This CDR3 comprises 17 residues. Trimming stripped 5 bases from V and 0 bases from J, with 17 bases between. CDR1 PRHDT and CDR2 FYEKMQ come from the germline V gene (reference sequence). CDR3 loop: CASSTRQDQSSYNEQFF. DNA for the CDR3: TGTGCCAGCAGCACAAGACAGGACCAGAGCTCCTACAATGAGCAGTTCTTC.

The chain carries TRBV10-2 and TRBJ1-5; TRBD1 might be the D (6 bases). The CDR3 runs 12 residues. In germline, CDR1 is WSHSY, CDR2 SAAADI. Trimming removed 6 bases from V and 5 bases from J, with 8 bases in between. The CDR3 DNA follows: TGCGCCAGCAGGGGGGCGGATCAGCCCCAGCATTTT. Translation: CASRGADQPQHF.

V usage is TRBV27 and J usage is TRBJ1-5; no firm D call. Germline CDR1 reads MNHEY; CDR2 reads SMNVEV (reference sequence). V lost 6 bases and J 4 bases, leaving 13 bases between the germline ends. The CDR3 has 14 amino acids. CDR3 in amino acids: CASSQYKENQPQHF. CDR3 DNA sequence: TGTGCCAGCAGCCAATACAAAGAAAATCAGCCCCAGCATTTT.

This clone was found once. V gene TRBV2 combines with J gene TRBJ2-1; TRBD1 is a possible D gene (5 bases). V was cut by 4 bases and J by 1 base, with 11 bases left in between. CDR3 length: 15 residues. Germline V gives CDR1 SNHLY, CDR2 FYNNEI. CDR3 region: CASSVTAGSYNEQFF. The CDR3 coding sequence is TGTGCCAGCAGTGTAACGGCAGGGTCCTACAATGAGCAGTTCTTC.

The chain has TRBV10-1 and TRBJ2-7; TRBD1 aligns across 9 bases. Germline lookup yields CDR1 WNHNN and CDR2 SYGVQD (reference sequence). Germline trimming cut 3 bases from V and 1 base from J; bases unmatched to any gene: 13. The CDR3 runs 18 residues. The DNA of the CDR3 is TGCGCCAGCAGTGACTCTACCTTCGCCGGGACAGGGTCCTACGAGCAGTACTTC. Amino acid sequence: CASSDSTFAGTGSYEQYF.

This chain links TRBV18 with TRBJ2-7; TRBD2 matches 9 bases. The V and J ends lost 4 bases and 9 bases, in that order; junction bases with no gene match: 22. The CDR3 has 18 residues. Germline loops: CDR1 KGHSH, CDR2 LQKENI. The CDR3 loop reads CASSQTGTQGLAPGWQYF. CDR3 nucleotides: TGTGCCAGCTCACAAACCGGGACTCAGGGACTAGCCCCCGGATGGCAGTACTTC.

V and J are TRBV9 and TRBJ2-3; 14 nucleotides agree with TRBD2. Germline V gene lookup returns CDR1 SGDLS and CDR2 YYNGEE. This CDR3 has 19 residues. The J segment lost 0 bases and the V segment lost 3 bases, leaving 9 bases of the junction unmatched. CDR3 region: CASSAIGLAGGPSTDTQYF. In nucleotides, the CDR3 is TGTGCCAGCAGCGCCATTGGACTAGCGGGGGGCCCCAGCACAGATACGCAGTATTTT.

The genes are TRBV6-5 and TRBJ2-7; tentatively, D is TRBD2 (5 bases). Looked up from germline, CDR1 is MNHEY and CDR2 is SVGAGI. The length of the CDR3 is 14 residues. V lost 2 bases, J lost 6 bases, and 14 bases lay in between. This CDR3 is CASSYAGSRFEQYF. The CDR3 bases are TGTGCCAGCAGTTACGCGGGCAGTAGGTTCGAGCAGTACTTC.

This rearrangement joins TRBV19 to TRBJ2-7, with D maybe TRBD1 (6 bases). Trimming cost V 1 base and J 7 bases, with 20 bases left between them. This CDR3 has 16 residues. Germline values: CDR1 LNHDA, CDR2 SQIVND (reference sequence). The CDR3 nucleotides are TGTGCCAGTAGTATAGCCCAGGGGAACAGGATGGGGGAGCAGTACTTC. Protein sequence: CASSIAQGNRMGEQYF.

The chain is built from TRBV9 and TRBJ2-1, with 8 bases fitting TRBD2. CDR1 is SGDLS, CDR2 YYNGEE, per germline. Trimming at V came to 0 bases and at J to 7 bases, leaving 3 bases not matched to a gene. The CDR3 runs 14 residues. CDR3 coding DNA: TGTGCCAGCAGCGTAGCTCGGGGGGGAAATGAGCAGTTCTTC. This encodes CASSVARGGNEQFF.

The CDR3 spells CATAGTSGGGETQYF. Written as DNA, the CDR3 is TGTGCCACCGCCGGGACTAGCGGGGGTGGGGAGACCCAGTACTTC. The chain recombines TRBV10-3 with TRBJ2-5, with 14 bases that match TRBD2. V lost 10 bases and J lost 5; bases outside the gene matches: 9. The CDR3 totals 15 residues. Germline loops: CDR1 ENHRY, CDR2 SYGVKD.

This clone showed up just once. The J gene is TRBJ1-2, the V gene TRBV3-1 (or the pseudogene TRBV3-2), with TRBD1 matching over 7 bases. V was pared by 0 bases and J by 2 bases, with 9 bases of the junction left unmatched. CDR3 length: 17 amino acids. Germline assignment: CDR1 LGHDT and CDR2 YNNKEL (reference sequence). CDR3 sequence: CASSQDLSRGINYGYTF. CDR3 nucleotide sequence: TGTGCCAGCAGCCAAGATCTTAGCAGGGGGATCAACTATGGCTACACCTTC.

The chain employs TRBV2 and TRBJ2-1; 7 bases are shared with TRBD1. Looked up from germline, CDR1 is SNHLY and CDR2 is FYNNEI. The CDR3 runs to 15 residues. J was trimmed by 2 bases and V by 7 bases; bases with no gene match: 8. CDR3 sequence: CASTPDRAAYNEQFF. CDR3 nucleotides: TGTGCCAGCACCCCCGACAGGGCCGCCTACAATGAGCAGTTCTTC. Full variable domain (remainder filled in from reference TRBV2 and TRBJ2-1): EPEVTQTPSHQVTQMGQEVILRCVPISNHLYFYWYRQILGQKVEFLVSFYNNEISEKSEIFDDQFSVERPDGSNFTLKIRSTKLEDSAMYFCASTPDRAAYNEQFFGPGTRLTVL.

The rearrangement links TRBV7-2 to TRBJ1-2; D unclear. Germline values: CDR1 SGHTA, CDR2 FQGNSA. The CDR3 is 15 amino acids. The V and J ends lost 2 bases and 5 bases respectively, with 15 bases between them. Here the CDR3 reads CASSLSSLLGYGYTF. The DNA for the CDR3 is TGTGCCAGCAGCTTAAGTTCTTTACTCGGGTATGGCTACACCTTC.

V gene TRBV25-1 combines with J gene TRBJ1-6; TRBD1 aligns across 7 bases. This CDR3 region has 15 residues. V dropped 3 bases and J dropped 8; count of bases not matched to a gene: 7. Germline lookup yields CDR1 MGHDK and CDR2 SYGVNS. The CDR3 loop is CASSDPTGFDSPLHF. CDR3 DNA sequence: TGTGCCAGCAGTGACCCGACAGGGTTTGATTCACCCCTCCACTTT.